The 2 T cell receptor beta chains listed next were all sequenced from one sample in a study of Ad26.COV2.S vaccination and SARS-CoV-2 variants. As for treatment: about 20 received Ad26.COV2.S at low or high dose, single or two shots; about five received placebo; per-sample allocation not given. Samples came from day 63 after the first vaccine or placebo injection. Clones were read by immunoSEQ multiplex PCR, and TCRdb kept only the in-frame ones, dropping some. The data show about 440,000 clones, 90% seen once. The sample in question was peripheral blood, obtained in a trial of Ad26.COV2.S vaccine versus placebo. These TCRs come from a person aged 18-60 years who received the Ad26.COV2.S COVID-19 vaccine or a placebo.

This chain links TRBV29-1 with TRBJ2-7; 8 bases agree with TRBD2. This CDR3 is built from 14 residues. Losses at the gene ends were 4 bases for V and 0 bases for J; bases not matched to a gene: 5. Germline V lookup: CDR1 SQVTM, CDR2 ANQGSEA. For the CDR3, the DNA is TGCAGCGTTGTACTAGCGGACAGCTCCTACGAGCAGTACTTC. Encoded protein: CSVVLADSSYEQYF.

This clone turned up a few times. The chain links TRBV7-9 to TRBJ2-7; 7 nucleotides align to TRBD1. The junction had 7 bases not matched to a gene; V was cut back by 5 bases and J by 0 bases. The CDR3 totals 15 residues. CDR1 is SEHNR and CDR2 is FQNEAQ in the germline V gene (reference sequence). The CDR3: CASSRLGDSSYEQYF. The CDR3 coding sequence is TGTGCCAGCAGCCGTCTAGGGGACAGCTCCTACGAGCAGTACTTC.